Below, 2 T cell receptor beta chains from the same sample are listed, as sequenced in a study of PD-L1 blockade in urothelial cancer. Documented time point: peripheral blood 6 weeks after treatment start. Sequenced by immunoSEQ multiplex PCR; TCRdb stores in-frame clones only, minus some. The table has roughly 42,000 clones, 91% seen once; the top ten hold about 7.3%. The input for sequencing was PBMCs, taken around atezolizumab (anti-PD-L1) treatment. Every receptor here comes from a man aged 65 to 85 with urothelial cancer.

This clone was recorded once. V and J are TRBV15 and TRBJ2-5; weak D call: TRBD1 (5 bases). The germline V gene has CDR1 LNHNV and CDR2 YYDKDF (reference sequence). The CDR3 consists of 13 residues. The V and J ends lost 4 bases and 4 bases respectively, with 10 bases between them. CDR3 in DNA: TGTGCCACCAGCACAGGGAAGTTAGAGACCCAGTACTTC. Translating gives CATSTGKLETQYF.

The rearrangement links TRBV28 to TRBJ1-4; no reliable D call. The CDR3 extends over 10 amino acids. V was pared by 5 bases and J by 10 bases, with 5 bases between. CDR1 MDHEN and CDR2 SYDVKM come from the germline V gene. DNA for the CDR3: TGTGCCAGCAGTGGGCCAAAACTGTTTTTT. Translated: CASSGPKLFF.